These T cell receptor beta chains were read from a single sample in a study of T cell responses to AZD1222 COVID-19 vaccine. Profiling relied on immunoSEQ multiplex PCR, and the TCRdb table lists in-frame clones only, not all of them. This table has approximately 68,000 clones, 88% appearing once. Sequencing used peripheral blood, obtained 28 days after the second dose of the MenACWY control vaccine. The receptors shown here come from an adult who received the MenACWY meningococcal vaccine as a control. CDR3s include the opening cysteine and the closing phenylalanine or tryptophan. Fields, in order: V gene, D gene, clone size, CDR3 length, J gene, CDR3 protein, CDR3 DNA. A D gene is named only where the DNA matches it firmly. Clone sizes are given selectively: once, few, many, or a class where the clone is expanded.

V gene: TRBV28
D gene: -
clone size: -
CDR3 length: 13
J gene: TRBJ1-2
CDR3 protein: CASNQGPAGGYTF
CDR3 DNA: TGTGCCAGCAACCAGGGCCCCGCCGGTGGCTACACCTTC

V gene: TRBV7-2
D gene: -
clone size: once
CDR3 length: 16
J gene: TRBJ1-5
CDR3 protein: CASSLDGQVSNQPQHF
CDR3 DNA: TGTGCCAGCAGCTTAGATGGTCAGGTTAGCAATCAGCCCCAGCATTTT

V gene: TRBV18
D gene: -
clone size: -
CDR3 length: 15
J gene: TRBJ2-1
CDR3 protein: CASSPRQGTYNEQFF
CDR3 DNA: TGTGCCAGCTCACCAAGGCAGGGGACCTACAATGAGCAGTTCTTC

V gene: TRBV18
D gene: -
clone size: -
CDR3 length: 18
J gene: TRBJ2-6
CDR3 protein: CASSARRITGPGANVLTF
CDR3 DNA: TGTGCCAGCTCAGCGCGAAGAATTACAGGGCCTGGGGCCAACGTCCTGACTTTC

V gene: TRBV5-1
D gene: -
clone size: -
CDR3 length: 16
J gene: TRBJ1-3
CDR3 protein: CASSLGQLSSGNTIYF
CDR3 DNA: TGCGCCAGCAGCTTGGGACAGCTTAGCTCTGGAAACACCATATATTTT

V gene: TRBV9
D gene: -
clone size: -
CDR3 length: 13
J gene: TRBJ1-1
CDR3 protein: CASSLQTNTEAFF
CDR3 DNA: TGTGCCAGCAGCCTACAGACAAACACTGAAGCTTTCTTT

V gene: TRBV10-1
D gene: TRBD1
clone size: -
CDR3 length: 16
J gene: TRBJ2-5
CDR3 protein: CASSEPPGQGKETQYF
CDR3 DNA: TGCGCCAGCAGTGAGCCTCCGGGACAGGGCAAGGAGACCCAGTACTTC

V gene: TRBV10-3
D gene: TRBD2
clone size: -
CDR3 length: 13
J gene: TRBJ2-7
CDR3 protein: CAISEEFGGNRYF
CDR3 DNA: TGTGCCATCAGTGAGGAATTCGGGGGGAACCGGTACTTC

V gene: TRBV7-3
D gene: TRBD1
clone size: once
CDR3 length: 16
J gene: TRBJ2-1
CDR3 protein: CASSGGQGPLYNEQFF
CDR3 DNA: TGTGCCAGCAGCGGGGGACAGGGGCCCTTATACAATGAGCAGTTCTTC

V gene: TRBV28
D gene: -
clone size: -
CDR3 length: 12
J gene: TRBJ1-2
CDR3 protein: CASSPRLGGYTF
CDR3 DNA: TGTGCCAGCAGCCCCCGCTTGGGGGGCTACACCTTC

V gene: TRBV5-1
D gene: -
clone size: -
CDR3 length: 17
J gene: TRBJ1-2
CDR3 protein: CASSLKEARGRNYGYTF
CDR3 DNA: TGCGCCAGCAGCTTGAAGGAGGCCAGGGGCCGTAACTATGGCTACACCTTC

V gene: TRBV4-2
D gene: TRBD1
clone size: -
CDR3 length: 16
J gene: TRBJ1-4
CDR3 protein: CASSQDIGQGGEKLFF
CDR3 DNA: TGTGCCAGCAGCCAAGATATAGGACAGGGGGGTGAAAAACTGTTTTTT

V gene: TRBV11-2
D gene: TRBD1
clone size: -
CDR3 length: 14
J gene: TRBJ2-7
CDR3 protein: CASSLTGGNYEQYF
CDR3 DNA: TGTGCCAGCAGCTTAACAGGGGGGAACTACGAGCAGTACTTC

V gene: TRBV4-3
D gene: TRBD2
clone size: -
CDR3 length: 18
J gene: TRBJ2-1
CDR3 protein: CASSQDPPRLAGVNEQFF
CDR3 DNA: TGCGCCAGCAGCCAAGACCCTCCGAGACTAGCGGGGGTTAATGAGCAGTTCTTC

V gene: TRBV12-3/TRBV12-4
D gene: -
clone size: -
CDR3 length: 12
J gene: TRBJ2-7
CDR3 protein: CASSSREYEQYF
CDR3 DNA: TGTGCCAGCAGTTCGCGGGAATACGAGCAGTACTTC

V gene: TRBV19
D gene: -
clone size: -
CDR3 length: 14
J gene: TRBJ1-2
CDR3 protein: CASSPITGRYGYTF
CDR3 DNA: TGTGCCAGTAGTCCCATTACGGGGAGGTATGGCTACACCTTC

V gene: TRBV12-5
D gene: -
clone size: -
CDR3 length: 14
J gene: TRBJ2-2
CDR3 protein: CASGLQGNTGELFF
CDR3 DNA: TGTGCTAGTGGACTTCAGGGGAACACCGGGGAGCTGTTTTTT

V gene: TRBV24-1
D gene: -
clone size: -
CDR3 length: 15
J gene: TRBJ2-7
CDR3 protein: CATSDWRAGEYEQYF
CDR3 DNA: TGTGCCACCAGTGATTGGCGGGCAGGGGAGTACGAGCAGTACTTC

V gene: TRBV11-2
D gene: -
clone size: -
CDR3 length: 11
J gene: TRBJ2-7
CDR3 protein: CASAVNFEQYF
CDR3 DNA: TGTGCCAGCGCAGTGAACTTCGAGCAGTACTTC

V gene: TRBV18
D gene: -
clone size: -
CDR3 length: 14
J gene: TRBJ2-7
CDR3 protein: CASSLGGGSYEQYF
CDR3 DNA: TGTGCCAGCTCACTAGGGGGTGGCTCCTACGAGCAGTACTTC

V gene: TRBV7-2
D gene: -
clone size: -
CDR3 length: 14
J gene: TRBJ1-4
CDR3 protein: CASSPGRRGEKLFF
CDR3 DNA: TGTGCCAGCAGCCCGGGGAGGCGGGGCGAAAAACTGTTTTTT

V gene: TRBV28
D gene: -
clone size: -
CDR3 length: 13
J gene: TRBJ1-5
CDR3 protein: CASSLQVNQPQHF
CDR3 DNA: TGTGCCAGCAGTCTCCAAGTCAATCAGCCCCAGCATTTT

V gene: TRBV5-1
D gene: -
clone size: few
CDR3 length: 13
J gene: TRBJ2-7
CDR3 protein: CASSWDKTYEQYF
CDR3 DNA: TGCGCCAGCAGCTGGGACAAAACCTACGAGCAGTACTTC

V gene: TRBV7-3
D gene: -
clone size: -
CDR3 length: 14
J gene: TRBJ2-7
CDR3 protein: CASSLLGNSYEQYF
CDR3 DNA: TGTGCCAGCAGCTTACTAGGCAACTCCTACGAGCAGTACTTC

V gene: TRBV7-2
D gene: -
clone size: -
CDR3 length: 16
J gene: TRBJ2-7
CDR3 protein: CASSLEGFGPLYEQYF
CDR3 DNA: TGTGCCAGCAGCTTAGAAGGGTTTGGACCACTCTACGAGCAGTACTTC

V gene: TRBV6-2/TRBV6-3
D gene: -
clone size: -
CDR3 length: 12
J gene: TRBJ1-2
CDR3 protein: CASSLKDYGYTF
CDR3 DNA: TGTGCCAGCAGCTTGAAGGACTATGGCTACACCTTC

V gene: TRBV11-2
D gene: -
clone size: few
CDR3 length: 12
J gene: TRBJ2-7
CDR3 protein: CASSPQGYEQYF
CDR3 DNA: TGTGCCAGCAGCCCCCAGGGGTACGAGCAGTACTTC

V gene: TRBV7-9
D gene: TRBD1
clone size: -
CDR3 length: 14
J gene: TRBJ1-1
CDR3 protein: CASSPGQVHTEAFF
CDR3 DNA: TGTGCCAGCAGCCCAGGACAGGTGCACACTGAAGCTTTCTTT

V gene: TRBV5-1
D gene: TRBD2
clone size: -
CDR3 length: 14
J gene: TRBJ2-5
CDR3 protein: CASGRLAGEETQYF
CDR3 DNA: TGCGCCAGCGGGCGACTAGCGGGGGAAGAGACCCAGTACTTC

V gene: TRBV18
D gene: -
clone size: once
CDR3 length: 15
J gene: TRBJ2-5
CDR3 protein: CASSPRREYQETQYF
CDR3 DNA: TGTGCCAGCTCACCGCGCAGGGAGTACCAAGAGACCCAGTACTTC

V gene: TRBV5-8
D gene: -
clone size: -
CDR3 length: 15
J gene: TRBJ1-1
CDR3 protein: CASSWTRGLNTEAFF
CDR3 DNA: TGTGCCAGCAGCTGGACCAGGGGCCTTAACACTGAAGCTTTCTTT

V gene: TRBV12-3/TRBV12-4
D gene: TRBD1
clone size: -
CDR3 length: 12
J gene: TRBJ1-2
CDR3 protein: CASSRQGSGYTF
CDR3 DNA: TGTGCCAGCAGCCGACAGGGTAGTGGCTACACCTTC

V gene: TRBV5-4
D gene: -
clone size: -
CDR3 length: 16
J gene: TRBJ1-3
CDR3 protein: CASSWVGTLTGNTIYF
CDR3 DNA: TGTGCCAGCAGCTGGGTTGGGACTTTAACTGGAAACACCATATATTTT

V gene: TRBV28
D gene: -
clone size: -
CDR3 length: 14
J gene: TRBJ2-3
CDR3 protein: CASSPIGQTDTQYF
CDR3 DNA: TGTGCCAGCAGTCCCATCGGACAGACAGATACGCAGTATTTT

V gene: TRBV7-2
D gene: TRBD1
clone size: -
CDR3 length: 13
J gene: TRBJ1-2
CDR3 protein: CASSQTGVSGYTF
CDR3 DNA: TGTGCCAGCAGCCAGACAGGGGTGAGTGGCTACACCTTC